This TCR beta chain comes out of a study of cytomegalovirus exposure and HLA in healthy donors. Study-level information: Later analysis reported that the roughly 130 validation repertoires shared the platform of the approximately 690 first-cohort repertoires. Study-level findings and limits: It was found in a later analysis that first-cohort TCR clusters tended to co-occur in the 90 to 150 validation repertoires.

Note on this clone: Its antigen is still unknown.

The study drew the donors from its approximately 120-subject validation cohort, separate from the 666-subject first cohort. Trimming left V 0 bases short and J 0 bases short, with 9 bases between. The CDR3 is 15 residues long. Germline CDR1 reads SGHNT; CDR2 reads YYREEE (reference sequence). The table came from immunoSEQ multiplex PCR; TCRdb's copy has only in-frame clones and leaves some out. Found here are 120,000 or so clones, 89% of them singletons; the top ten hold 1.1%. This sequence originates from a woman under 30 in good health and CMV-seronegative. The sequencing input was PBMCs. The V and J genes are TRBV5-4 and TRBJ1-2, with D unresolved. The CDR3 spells CASSLAGRANYGYTF. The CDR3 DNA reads TGTGCCAGCAGCTTGGCCGGTCGGGCTAACTATGGCTACACCTTC.